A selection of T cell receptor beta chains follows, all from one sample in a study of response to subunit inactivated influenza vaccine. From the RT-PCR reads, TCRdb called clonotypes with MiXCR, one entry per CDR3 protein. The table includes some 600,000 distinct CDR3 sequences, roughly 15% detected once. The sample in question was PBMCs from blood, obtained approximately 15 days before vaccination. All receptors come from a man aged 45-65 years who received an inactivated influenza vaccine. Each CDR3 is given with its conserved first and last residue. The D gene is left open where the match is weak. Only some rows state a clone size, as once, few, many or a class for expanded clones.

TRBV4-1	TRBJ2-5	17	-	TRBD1	CASSSPGRDRVPGTQYF	TGCGCCAGCAGCTCTCCGGGCCGAGACAGGGTACCGGGGACCCAGTACTTC
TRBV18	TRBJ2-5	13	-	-	CASSSPVRETQYF	TGTGCCAGCTCATCCCCCGTGAGAGAGACCCAGTACTTC
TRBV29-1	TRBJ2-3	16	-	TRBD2	CSVDLLAGGGTDTQYF	TGCAGCGTTGATTTGCTAGCGGGAGGAGGGACAGATACGCAGTATTTT
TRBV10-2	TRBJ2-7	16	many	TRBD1	CASSESGAGGFYEQYF	TGCGCCAGCAGTGAGTCCGGGGCAGGGGGTTTCTACGAGCAGTACTTC
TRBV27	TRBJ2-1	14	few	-	CASSLRRGYNEQFF	TGTGCCAGCAGTTTGAGACGCGGGTACAATGAGCAGTTCTTC
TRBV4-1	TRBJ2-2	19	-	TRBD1	CASSLSVIRIRGSTGELFF	TGCGCCAGCAGCCTCTCTGTAATCCGTATCAGGGGGAGTACCGGGGAGCTGTTTTTT
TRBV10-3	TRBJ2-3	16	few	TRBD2	CAISVATSGGGDTQYF	TGTGCCATCAGTGTGGCTACTAGCGGGGGTGGAGATACGCAGTATTTT
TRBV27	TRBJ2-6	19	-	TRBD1	CASSIDRANLPSGANVLTF	TGTGCCAGCAGTATCGACAGGGCGAACCTTCCTTCAGGGGCCAACGTCCTGACTTTC
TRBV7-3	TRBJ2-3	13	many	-	CASSRGSSDTQYF	TGTGCCAGCAGCCGGGGGAGCTCAGATACGCAGTATTTT
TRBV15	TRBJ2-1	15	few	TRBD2	CATSVSGREYNEQFF	TGTGCCACCAGCGTAAGCGGGAGAGAGTACAATGAGCAGTTCTTC
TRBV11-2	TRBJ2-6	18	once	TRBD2	CASSPGSGSRSGANVLTF	TGTGCCAGCAGCCCAGGGAGCGGGAGCCGCTCTGGGGCCAACGTCCTGACTTTC
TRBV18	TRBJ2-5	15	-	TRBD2	CASSPPRGGSETQYF	TGTGCCAGCTCACCACCCCGGGGAGGGTCGGAGACCCAGTACTTC
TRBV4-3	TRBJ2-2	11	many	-	CASSHSGELFF	TGCGCCAGCAGCCATTCCGGGGAGCTGTTTTTT
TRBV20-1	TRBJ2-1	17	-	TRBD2	CSANLLAGGSRNNEQFF	TGCAGTGCCAACCTACTAGCGGGAGGGTCCAGAAACAATGAGCAGTTCTTC